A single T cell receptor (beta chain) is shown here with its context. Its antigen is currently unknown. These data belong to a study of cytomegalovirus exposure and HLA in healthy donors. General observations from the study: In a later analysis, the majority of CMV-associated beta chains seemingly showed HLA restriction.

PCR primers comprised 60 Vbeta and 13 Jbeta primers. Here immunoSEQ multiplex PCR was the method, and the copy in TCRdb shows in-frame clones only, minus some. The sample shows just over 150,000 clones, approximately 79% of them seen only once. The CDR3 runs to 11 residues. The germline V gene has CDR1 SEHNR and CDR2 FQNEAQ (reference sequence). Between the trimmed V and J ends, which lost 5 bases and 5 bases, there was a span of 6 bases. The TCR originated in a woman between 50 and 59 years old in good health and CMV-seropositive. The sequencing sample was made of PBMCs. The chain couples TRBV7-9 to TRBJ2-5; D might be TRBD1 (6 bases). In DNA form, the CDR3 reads TGTGCCAGCAGCAGGGGGGAGACCCAGTACTTC. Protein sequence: CASSRGETQYF.